This entry lists 15 T cell receptor beta chains sequenced from one sample in a study of T cells in Graves' hyperthyroidism and ophthalmopathy. Amplification yielded TCR beta CDR3 regions, with RNA transcripts as the source. Researchers ran a first-round RT-PCR on the TCR CDR3 using the HTBI primer set. TCRdb reprocessed the multiplex PCR reads via MiXCR and lists one record per CDR3 protein. The table has approximately 740,000 distinct CDR3 sequences, about 14% seen once; the top ten hold about a tenth. Sequencing was done on a sample of blood. Source of these receptors: a woman younger than 30 with Graves' hyperthyroidism.

V is TRBV5-1 and J is TRBJ2-7; D possibly uses TRBD1 or TRBD2 (8 bases each). The ends were cut back, 6 bases at V and 0 bases at J, with 22 bases in the middle. There are 17 residues in the CDR3. The germline gives CDR1 SGHRS, CDR2 YFSETQ. The CDR3 DNA reads TGCGCCAGCAAACAGGGGGATAGCGGGGCCAGCTCCTACGAGCAGTACTTC. This sequence encodes CASKQGDSGASSYEQYF.

In this sample, this clonotype turned up a few times. The V gene is TRBV9, the J gene TRBJ2-7; 9 positions agree with TRBD1. V trimming: 0 bases; J trimming: 7 bases; junction bases outside the gene matches: 8. CDR1 and CDR2 (germline): SGDLS, YYNGEE. The CDR3 is 15 residues long. For the CDR3, the DNA is TGTGCCAGCAGCGTAGATGGGACAGGGAGAGGGGAGCAGTACTTC. Residues: CASSVDGTGRGEQYF.

The table lists this clonotype with a few counts. V is TRBV4-1 and J is TRBJ1-6; 8 positions match TRBD1. The CDR3 is 16 amino acids. V lost 1 base, J lost 7 bases, and 6 bases stayed unmatched. CDR1 and CDR2 from the germline V gene are MGHRA and YSYEKL. The CDR3 spells CASSQAPGQVNSPLHF. CDR3 nucleotide sequence: TGCGCCAGCAGCCAAGCGCCGGGACAGGTCAATTCACCCCTCCACTTT.

In this sample, this clonotype turned up many times. This rearrangement joins TRBV7-2 to TRBJ1-2, with TRBD1 as a possible D gene (6 bases). Deletions cut 5 bases from V and 1 base from J, with 11 bases between. CDR1 and CDR2 (germline): SGHTA, FQGNSA. This CDR3 contains 14 residues. CDR3 nucleotides: TGTGCCAGCAGCCCTTTACAGGGTAACTATGGCTACACCTTC. Translating it yields CASSPLQGNYGYTF.

The genes are TRBV6-1 and TRBJ1-6, with 7 bases fitting TRBD1. The trim removed 7 bases at V and 8 bases at J, leaving 14 bases unmatched. Germline V gene sequence: CDR1 MNHNS, CDR2 SASEGT. The CDR3 spans 16 residues. The CDR3 region has the DNA TGTGCCAGCACGAGGTGGACAGGCCGAAGGGATTCACCCCTCCACTTT. Its translation: CASTRWTGRRDSPLHF.

The CDR3 coding sequence is TGTGCCAGCAGCGTAGGGGAGTGGCAGCCCCAGCATTTT. This translates into CASSVGEWQPQHF. The chain uses TRBV9 and TRBJ1-5; D is ambiguous. The CDR3 totals 13 residues. The germline gives CDR1 SGDLS, CDR2 YYNGEE. Deletions cut 0 bases from V and 7 bases from J, with 8 bases between.

This clonotype was found many times. The V gene is TRBV4-1, the J gene TRBJ1-2; the D is unclear. V dropped 1 base and J dropped 8 bases, with 8 bases sitting between them. The CDR3 runs 12 residues. Germline loops: CDR1 MGHRA, CDR2 YSYEKL. CDR3 sequence: CASSQAGVGYTF. CDR3 nucleotide sequence: TGCGCCAGCAGCCAAGCGGGCGTCGGCTACACCTTC.

The V gene is TRBV12-3 or TRBV12-4, the J gene TRBJ2-7, with 10 bases lining up with TRBD2. CDR3 length: 16 amino acids. Unmatched junction bases numbered 9, after V lost 3 bases and J lost 4 bases. DNA of the CDR3: TGTGCCAGCAGTTTCAGCGGGAGGGCCAGCTCTTACGAGCAGTACTTC. Its protein is CASSFSGRASSYEQYF.

This clonotype appeared a few times. The chain is built from TRBV15 and TRBJ1-1, with 7 bases lining up with TRBD1. The junction had 5 bases not matched to a gene; V was cut back by 6 bases and J by 1 base. The CDR3 is made up of 14 amino acids. Germline V lookup: CDR1 LNHNV, CDR2 YYDKDF (reference sequence). This CDR3 reads CATSTRGQNTEAFF. Here the CDR3 DNA reads TGTGCCACCAGTACGAGGGGGCAGAACACTGAAGCTTTCTTT.

This clonotype occurred many times. The chain uses TRBV5-1 and TRBJ1-5; no reliable D call. The germline V gene encodes CDR1 SGHRS and CDR2 YFSETQ. Trimming removed 0 bases at V and 9 bases at J, with 10 bases between. The CDR3 length is 13 residues. The CDR3 bases are TGCGCCAGCAGCTTGGACCTCTCGGGGCCCCAGCATTTT. It yields the protein CASSLDLSGPQHF.

This clonotype has a handful of counts. The J gene is TRBJ1-1, the V gene TRBV6-2 or TRBV6-3; D gene uncertain. Germline lookup yields CDR1 MNHEY and CDR2 SVGEGT. Trimming removed 2 bases at V and 6 bases at J, with 19 bases between. The CDR3 has 16 amino acids. CDR3: CASSYPGWLRWSEAFF. The DNA of the CDR3 is TGTGCCAGCAGTTACCCCGGGTGGCTCCGCTGGTCTGAAGCTTTCTTT.

The rearrangement joins TRBV18 to TRBJ1-2; TRBD1 agrees at 8 bases. Germline V gene lookup returns CDR1 KGHSH and CDR2 LQKENI. This CDR3 has 13 residues. The V segment lost 6 bases and the J segment 4 bases; nucleotides outside the gene matches: 4. The CDR3 reads CASSTGASYGYTF. The CDR3 coding sequence is TGTGCCAGCTCGACAGGGGCCTCCTATGGCTACACCTTC.

This clonotype was observed many times. The genes are TRBV7-3 and TRBJ1-2, with D unclear. Trimming removed 3 bases at V and 4 bases at J, with 9 bases between. Germline-derived CDR1 and CDR2 are SGHTA and FQGTGA. The CDR3 has 13 amino acids. CDR3 amino acids: CASSFTEGYGYTF. In DNA, the CDR3 is TGTGCCAGCAGCTTCACCGAGGGCTATGGCTACACCTTC.

This clonotype was observed a handful of times. This rearrangement joins TRBV6-2 or TRBV6-3 to TRBJ2-2; 7 bases are shared with TRBD2. The germline CDR1 and CDR2 sequences are MNHEY and SVGEGT. This CDR3 spans 16 amino acids. Unmatched junction bases numbered 10, after V lost 6 bases and J lost 3 bases. The CDR3 is CASRPTSVDDTGELFF. In DNA, the CDR3 is TGTGCCAGCAGGCCCACTAGCGTGGACGACACCGGGGAGCTGTTTTTT.

This clonotype was found many times. The chain has TRBV20-1 and TRBJ1-2; TRBD1 might be the D (5 bases). V was cut by 8 bases and J by 6 bases, with 13 bases left in between. The CDR3 extends over 11 amino acids. Germline CDR1 DFQATT, CDR2 SNEGSKA (reference sequence). The DNA of the CDR3 is TGCAGTTTTCCGGGGGACGATGGCTACACCTTC. As protein: CSFPGDDGYTF.